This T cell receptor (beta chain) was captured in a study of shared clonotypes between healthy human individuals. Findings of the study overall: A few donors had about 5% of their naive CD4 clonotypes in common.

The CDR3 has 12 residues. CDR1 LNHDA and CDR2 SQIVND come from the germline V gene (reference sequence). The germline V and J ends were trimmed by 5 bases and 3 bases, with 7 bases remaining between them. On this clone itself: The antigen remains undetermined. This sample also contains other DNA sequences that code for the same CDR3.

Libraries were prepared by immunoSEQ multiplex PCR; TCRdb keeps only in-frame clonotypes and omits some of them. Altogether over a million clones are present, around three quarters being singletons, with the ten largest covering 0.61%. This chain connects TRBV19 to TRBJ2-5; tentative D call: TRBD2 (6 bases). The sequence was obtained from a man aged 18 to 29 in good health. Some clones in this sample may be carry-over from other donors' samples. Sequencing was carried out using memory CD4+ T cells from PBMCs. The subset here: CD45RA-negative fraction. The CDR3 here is CASSPGEETQYF. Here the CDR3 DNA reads TGTGCCAGTAGTCCGGGAGAAGAGACCCAGTACTTC. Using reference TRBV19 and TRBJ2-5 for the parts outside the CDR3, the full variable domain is DGGITQSPKYLFRKEGQNVTLSCEQNLNHDAMYWYRQDPGQGLRLIYYSQIVNDFQKGDIAEGYSVSREKKESFPLTVTSAQKNPTAFYLCASSPGEETQYFGPGTRLLVL.